This T cell receptor (beta chain) was captured in a study of blood T cell repertoires in COVID-19. The CDR3 consists of 14 residues. The ends were cut back, 7 bases at V and 1 base at J, with 10 bases in the middle. Germline CDR1 is MNHEY and CDR2 is SVGAGI. The assay was immunoSEQ multiplex PCR, and TCRdb's table has in-frame clones only and misses some. The sample consists of 75,000 to 95,000 clones, 75% to 90% of them appearing once. The sample was peripheral blood. This chain joins TRBV6-5 and TRBJ1-4, with D possibly being TRBD1 (5 bases). The source is a man aged 50 to 59 with active COVID-19. CDR3 nucleotide sequence: TGTGCCAGCAATTCAGACAGAACTAATGAAAAACTGTTTTTT. Translated: CASNSDRTNEKLFF.